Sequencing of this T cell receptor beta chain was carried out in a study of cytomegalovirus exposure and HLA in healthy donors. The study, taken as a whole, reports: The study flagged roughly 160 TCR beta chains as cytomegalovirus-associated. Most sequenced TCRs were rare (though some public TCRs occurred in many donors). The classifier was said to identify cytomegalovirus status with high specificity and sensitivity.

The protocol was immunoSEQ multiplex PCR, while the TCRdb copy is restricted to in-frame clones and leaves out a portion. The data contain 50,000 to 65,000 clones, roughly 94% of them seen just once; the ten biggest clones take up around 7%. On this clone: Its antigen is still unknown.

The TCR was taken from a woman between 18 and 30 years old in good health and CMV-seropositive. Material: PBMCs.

DNA for the CDR3: TGTGCCAGCAAAAAGGGGCGCCATGGCTACACCTTC. It is translated as CASKKGRHGYTF. This chain joins TRBV28 and TRBJ1-2; possibly TRBD1 for D (5 bases). Germline V gene data show CDR1 as MDHEN and CDR2 as SYDVKM. This CDR3 is 12 amino acids long. V gave up 7 bases and J gave up 6 bases, with 12 bases separating them.